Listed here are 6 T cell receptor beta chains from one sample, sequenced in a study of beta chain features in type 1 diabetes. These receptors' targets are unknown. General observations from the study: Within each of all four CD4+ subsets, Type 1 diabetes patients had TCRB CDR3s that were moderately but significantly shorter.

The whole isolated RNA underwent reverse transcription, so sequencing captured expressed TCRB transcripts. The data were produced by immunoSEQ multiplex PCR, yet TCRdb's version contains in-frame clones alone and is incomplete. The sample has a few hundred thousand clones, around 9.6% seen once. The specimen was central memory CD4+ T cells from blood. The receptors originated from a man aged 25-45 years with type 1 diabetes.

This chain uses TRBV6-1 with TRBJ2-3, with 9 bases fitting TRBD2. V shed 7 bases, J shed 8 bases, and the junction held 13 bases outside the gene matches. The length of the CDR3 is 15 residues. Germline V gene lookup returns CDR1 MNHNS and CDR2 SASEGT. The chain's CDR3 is CASTVITAGGGTQYF. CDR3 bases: TGTGCCAGCACTGTTATCACGGCGGGAGGGGGTACGCAGTATTTT.

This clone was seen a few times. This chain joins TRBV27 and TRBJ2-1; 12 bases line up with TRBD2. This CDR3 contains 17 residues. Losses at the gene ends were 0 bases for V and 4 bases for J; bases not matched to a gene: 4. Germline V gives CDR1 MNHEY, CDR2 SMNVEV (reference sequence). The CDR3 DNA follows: TGTGCCAGCAGTTTATCGGGGACTAGCGGGCTGTACAATGAGCAGTTCTTC. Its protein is CASSLSGTSGLYNEQFF.

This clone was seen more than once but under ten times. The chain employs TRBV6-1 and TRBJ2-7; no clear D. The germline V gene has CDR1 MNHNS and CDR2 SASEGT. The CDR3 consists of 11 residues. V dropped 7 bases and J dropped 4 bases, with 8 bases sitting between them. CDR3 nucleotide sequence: TGTGCCAGCACCGAGTGGTACGAGCAGTACTTC. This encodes CASTEWYEQYF.

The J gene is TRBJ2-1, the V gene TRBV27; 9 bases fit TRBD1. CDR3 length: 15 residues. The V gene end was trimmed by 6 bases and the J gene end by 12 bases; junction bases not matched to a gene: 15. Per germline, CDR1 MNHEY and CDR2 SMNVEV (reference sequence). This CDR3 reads CASRARGQGPLVQFF. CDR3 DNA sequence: TGTGCCAGCAGGGCCCGGGGACAGGGCCCCCTAGTGCAGTTCTTC.

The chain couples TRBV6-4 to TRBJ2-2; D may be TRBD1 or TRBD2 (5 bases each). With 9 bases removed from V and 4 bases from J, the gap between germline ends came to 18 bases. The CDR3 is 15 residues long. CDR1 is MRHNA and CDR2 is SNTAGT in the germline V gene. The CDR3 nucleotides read TGTGCCAGAAGTTCCAGGGTTGAGGGCACCGGGGAGCTGTTTTTT. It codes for CARSSRVEGTGELFF.

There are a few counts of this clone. CDR3: CASSVDPLTSEQFF. CDR3 DNA sequence: TGTGCCAGCAGCGTGGACCCCCTCACGTCGGAGCAGTTCTTC. The chain is built from TRBV9 and TRBJ2-1; D is ambiguous. Germline V CDR1 and CDR2: SGDLS, YYNGEE. This CDR3 has 14 amino acids. V shed 2 bases and J shed 10 bases, with 16 bases lying between them.